This TCR beta chain was sequenced during a study of T cells in Graves' hyperthyroidism and ophthalmopathy. Study as a whole: Once the initial diagnosis was made, peripheral blood was obtained before any treatment.

This clonotype was detected ten times or more. In making diagnoses, clinical symptoms, serum thyroxine and TRAb, thyroid ultrasound and orbital computed tomography were all used. Blood from later-ophthalmopathy patients was taken at first hyperthyroidism diagnosis. Around 9.9 ml of fresh peripheral blood supplied the PBMCs. Trimming removed 4 bases from V and 2 bases from J; junction bases left unmatched: 10. Germline assignment: CDR1 SGDLS and CDR2 YYNGEE. The CDR3 consists of 16 residues. Regions amplified from RNA transcripts were the TCR beta CDR3 regions. The HTBI primer set was used in a first-round RT-PCR of the TCR CDR3. TCRdb redid the calling of the multiplex PCR reads with MiXCR, one entry per CDR3 protein. The table records around 300,000 distinct CDR3 sequences, 13% of them present only once.

The receptor comes from a woman between 25 and 40 years old with Graves' hyperthyroidism that later progressed to Graves' ophthalmopathy. The J gene is TRBJ2-3, the V gene TRBV9, with 7 bases fitting TRBD1. The sample was blood. The CDR3: CASSTLGGGFTDTQYF. DNA of the CDR3: TGTGCCAGCAGCACTTTAGGGGGCGGCTTCACAGATACGCAGTATTTT.